These T cell receptor beta chains were read from a single sample in a study of neoadjuvant nivolumab and ipilimumab in lung cancer. Clones were read by immunoSEQ multiplex PCR, and TCRdb kept only the in-frame ones, dropping some. Among about 4,700 clones, 65% to 80% were seen once, and the ten largest hold roughly 3.3%. The specimen comprised normal lung tissue adjacent to the tumor, sampled after neoadjuvant nivolumab, alone or with ipilimumab, at or shortly before surgery. The receptors derive from an adult with non-small cell lung cancer. Some clones in this sample may be carry-over from other donors' samples. CDR3s include the opening cysteine and the closing phenylalanine or tryptophan. Each record gives: clone size, D gene, V gene, J gene, CDR3 protein, CDR3 DNA. A D gene is named only where the DNA matches it firmly. The listing skips clone size in some rows; elsewhere it reads once, few, many or a size class.

>few|-|TRBV7-3|TRBJ2-1
CASSLTPVEQFF
TGTGCCAGCAGCTTAACGCCAGTGGAGCAGTTCTTC
>-|-|TRBV25-1|TRBJ2-7
CASSEFARGYEQYF
TGTGCCAGCAGTGAATTTGCCAGGGGCTACGAGCAGTACTTC
>-|-|TRBV5-1|TRBJ1-2
CASSSNNEPYGYTF
TGCGCCAGCAGCTCTAACAATGAACCCTATGGCTACACCTTC
>-|TRBD2|TRBV10-1|TRBJ2-1
CASSVGDGTSGDNEQFF
TGCGCCAGCAGTGTAGGAGACGGGACTAGCGGGGACAATGAGCAGTTCTTC
>-|TRBD2|TRBV9|TRBJ2-3
CASSARTSGLGTDTQYF
TGTGCCAGCAGCGCCCGAACTAGCGGGTTAGGGACAGATACGCAGTATTTT
>-|TRBD1|TRBV18|TRBJ1-2
CASSQSTGPYGYTF
TGTGCCAGCTCCCAGTCGACAGGGCCCTATGGCTACACCTTC
>-|TRBD1|TRBV6-5|TRBJ1-2
CASSYSRTGGGYGYTF
TGTGCCAGCAGTTACTCTAGGACAGGTGGTGGCTATGGCTACACCTTC
>once|-|TRBV30|TRBJ2-2
CAWSRPNTGELFF
TGTGCCTGGAGTCGACCGAACACCGGGGAGCTGTTTTTT
>few|TRBD2|TRBV29-1|TRBJ2-7
CSVSSGLAGESEQYF
TGCAGCGTTTCGTCCGGGCTAGCGGGAGAAAGCGAGCAGTACTTC
>-|-|TRBV10-3|TRBJ2-3
CAISELPRSDTQYF
TGTGCCATCAGTGAATTACCACGATCGGATACGCAGTATTTT
>-|TRBD2|TRBV29-1|TRBJ2-7
CSVEGGTSGDYEQYF
TGCAGCGTTGAAGGGGGGACTAGCGGAGATTACGAGCAGTACTTC
>-|TRBD1|TRBV2|TRBJ2-1
CASSPTGLTYNEQFF
TGTGCCAGCAGTCCGACAGGGCTCACCTACAATGAGCAGTTCTTC
>-|TRBD1|TRBV5-1|TRBJ2-3
CASSWGRTGGTDTQYF
TGCGCCAGCAGCTGGGGGAGGACAGGGGGGACAGATACGCAGTATTTT
>-|TRBD2|TRBV5-4|TRBJ2-2
CASSLVGREGGELFF
TGTGCCAGCAGCTTGGTCGGGAGGGAAGGCGGGGAGCTGTTTTTT
>-|-|TRBV12-5|TRBJ2-2
CASGLGTTGTGELFF
TGTGCTAGTGGTTTGGGGACTACCGGTACCGGGGAGCTGTTTTTT
>few|TRBD2|TRBV10-1|TRBJ2-1
CASSAGENEQFF
TGCGCCAGCTCAGCGGGAGAGAATGAGCAGTTCTTC
>once|-|TRBV9|TRBJ2-3
CASSVDRILNTDTQYF
TGTGCCAGCAGCGTAGACAGGATTTTAAACACAGATACGCAGTATTTT
>-|-|TRBV5-1|TRBJ2-1
CASSGLGRGTSYNEQFF
TGCGCCAGCAGCGGGCTGGGCAGGGGCACTTCCTACAATGAGCAGTTCTTC
>-|TRBD2|TRBV10-1|TRBJ2-3
CASSEAGTDTQYF
TGCGCCAGCAGTGAAGCGGGAACAGATACGCAGTATTTT
>-|TRBD1|TRBV7-9|TRBJ2-7
CASSFTGGSYEQYF
TGTGCCAGCAGCTTCACAGGGGGATCCTACGAGCAGTACTTC
>-|TRBD2|TRBV4-1|TRBJ2-7
CASSQLAGGPPYEQYF
TGCGCCAGCAGCCAGCTAGCGGGAGGGCCCCCTTACGAGCAGTACTTC
>-|-|TRBV27|TRBJ2-7
CASSLGGVEQYF
TGTGCCAGCAGTTTGGGCGGGGTAGAGCAGTACTTC
>-|-|TRBV7-9|TRBJ2-2
CAPQGKPGTGELFF
TGTGCCCCACAGGGCAAACCGGGCACCGGGGAGCTGTTTTTT
>-|-|TRBV30|TRBJ1-1
CAWSLSGLVTEAFF
TGTGCCTGGAGCCTTTCCGGGCTCGTCACTGAAGCTTTCTTT
>once|-|TRBV10-2|TRBJ2-1
CASSVGLAEQFF
TGCGCCAGCAGTGTAGGTCTCGCGGAGCAGTTCTTC
>once|-|TRBV11-2|TRBJ2-7
CASSLIGANEQYF
TGTGCCAGCAGCTTAATTGGGGCCAACGAGCAGTACTTC
>-|-|TRBV29-1|TRBJ1-3
CSVGLGSGNTIYF
TGCAGCGTTGGTCTAGGCTCTGGAAACACCATATATTTT
>-|TRBD1|TRBV28|TRBJ2-7
CASSLGQGRLSYEQYF
TGTGCCAGCAGTCTCGGACAGGGAAGGCTATCCTACGAGCAGTACTTC
>-|-|TRBV5-1|TRBJ2-3
CASIGGLSTDTQYF
TGCGCCAGCATCGGTGGGCTGAGCACAGATACGCAGTATTTT
>-|-|TRBV7-6|TRBJ2-5
CASSSGNQETQYF
TGTGCCAGCAGCTCTGGAAACCAAGAGACCCAGTACTTC
>-|TRBD1|TRBV7-9|TRBJ1-5
CASSSHPPGQYSEDQPQHF
TGTGCCAGCAGCTCCCACCCCCCGGGACAGTATTCAGAGGATCAGCCCCAGCATTTT
>-|TRBD2|TRBV29-1|TRBJ2-1
CSVERGTSGSYNEQFF
TGCAGCGTTGAGCGCGGGACTAGCGGATCCTACAATGAGCAGTTCTTC
>-|-|TRBV5-1|TRBJ2-3
CASSLVGGSSSTDTQYF
TGCGCCAGCAGCTTGGTAGGGGGGTCGTCTAGCACAGATACGCAGTATTTT
>-|TRBD2|TRBV27|TRBJ2-7
CASSPSSGSSYEQYF
TGTGCCAGCAGTCCGTCTAGCGGGAGCTCCTACGAGCAGTACTTC
>-|-|TRBV30|TRBJ1-2
CAWIKVQGKGYTF
TGTGCCTGGATAAAGGTACAAGGAAAGGGCTACACCTTC
>-|TRBD1|TRBV7-2|TRBJ1-5
CASSLVGQGGQPQHF
TGTGCCAGCAGCTTAGTAGGACAGGGTGGACAGCCCCAGCATTTT
>-|-|TRBV15|TRBJ2-7
CATSRDSKAVTSYEQYF
TGTGCCACCAGCAGAGATTCAAAGGCCGTTACCTCCTACGAGCAGTACTTC
>-|TRBD2|TRBV7-9|TRBJ2-1
CASSAPYSSGSSYNEQFF
TGTGCCAGCAGCGCACCTTATTCTAGCGGGAGCTCCTACAATGAGCAGTTCTTC
>-|-|TRBV25-1|TRBJ2-5
CASSEWDGETQYF
TGTGCCAGCAGTGAATGGGACGGGGAGACCCAGTACTTC
>-|TRBD2|TRBV6-1|TRBJ2-7
CASSLAGGEQYF
TGTGCCAGCAGCCTGGCGGGAGGCGAGCAGTACTTC
>-|-|TRBV18|TRBJ2-7
CASSPPGEDRYEQYF
TGTGCCAGCTCACCACCCGGGGAAGATCGCTACGAGCAGTACTTC
>-|TRBD2|TRBV4-3|TRBJ2-2
CASSQDVGSLAGVRELFF
TGCGCCAGCAGCCAAGATGTAGGCTCCCTAGCGGGAGTCCGGGAGCTGTTTTTT
>-|TRBD2|TRBV25-1|TRBJ2-1
CASSVIAGGPKNEQFF
TGTGCCAGCAGTGTTATAGCGGGAGGGCCAAAAAATGAGCAGTTCTTC
>-|TRBD2|TRBV11-2|TRBJ2-5
CASSLEWGLAGGGTQYF
TGTGCCAGCAGCTTAGAGTGGGGCCTAGCGGGAGGTGGGACCCAGTACTTC
>few|-|TRBV30|TRBJ2-7
CAWSALGAPYEQYF
TGTGCCTGGAGTGCTTTAGGGGCCCCCTACGAGCAGTACTTC
>-|-|TRBV4-1|TRBJ1-4
CASSPDPGLGNEKLFF
TGCGCCAGCAGCCCAGATCCGGGGCTTGGTAATGAAAAACTGTTTTTT
>-|TRBD1|TRBV5-1|TRBJ2-7
CASSYLTPGTGDGSYEQYF
TGCGCCAGCAGCTACCTTACTCCCGGGACAGGGGACGGGTCCTACGAGCAGTACTTC
>-|-|TRBV4-3|TRBJ2-1
CASSQKRTGVVNEQFF
TGCGCCAGCAGCCAAAAACGGACGGGAGTGGTCAATGAGCAGTTCTTC
>-|-|TRBV7-9|TRBJ2-3
CASSLGSGQKFDTQYF
TGTGCCAGCAGCTTGGGGTCCGGACAGAAATTCGATACGCAGTATTTT
>-|TRBD2|TRBV6-5|TRBJ2-1
CASTQLAGAYNEQFF
TGTGCCAGCACCCAACTAGCGGGAGCTTACAATGAGCAGTTCTTC
>-|TRBD2|TRBV4-1|TRBJ2-1
CASTRTSGYNEQFF
TGCGCCAGCACCCGGACTAGCGGGTACAATGAGCAGTTCTTC
>-|TRBD2|TRBV25-1|TRBJ2-2
CASSGPFRSGSTGELFF
TGTGCCAGCAGTGGGCCTTTCAGAAGCGGGAGCACCGGGGAGCTGTTTTTT
>-|-|TRBV27|TRBJ2-5
CASSFRAVNQETQYF
TGTGCCAGCAGTTTCCGGGCCGTTAACCAAGAGACCCAGTACTTC
>-|-|TRBV12-5|TRBJ2-7
CASALGVLDYEQYF
TGTGCTAGTGCCCTCGGAGTTCTCGACTACGAGCAGTACTTC
>-|-|TRBV27|TRBJ2-2
CASSTLTSTGELFF
TGTGCCAGCAGCACCCTTACCTCCACCGGGGAGCTGTTTTTT
>-|TRBD2|TRBV5-1|TRBJ2-7
CASSSGLAANYEQYF
TGCGCCAGCAGCTCTGGACTAGCGGCCAACTACGAGCAGTACTTC
>once|-|TRBV4-1|TRBJ2-3
CASSQDNPNPEDTQYF
TGCGCCAGCAGCCAAGATAACCCGAACCCGGAAGATACGCAGTATTTT
>-|-|TRBV27|TRBJ2-5
CASSSSPLGAPTQYF
TGTGCCAGCAGTTCTTCCCCTCTGGGGGCACCGACCCAGTACTTC
>-|-|TRBV6-4|TRBJ2-3
CASSPGLTSTDTQYF
TGTGCCAGCAGTCCCGGACTAACTAGCACAGATACGCAGTATTTT
>once|-|TRBV5-1|TRBJ2-7
CASSFLRDGSYEQYF
TGCGCCAGCAGCTTCTTACGGGACGGATCCTACGAGCAGTACTTC